Following are 6 T cell receptor beta chains from one sample sequenced in a study of blood T cell repertoires in COVID-19 (TCRdb year 2020). Libraries were made using the immunoSEQ multiplex PCR assay. The source is immuneACCESS, and TCRdb retained only in-frame sequences with V and J called. Part of the clones is not carried over; for the studies checked, unresolved V genes explain less than half of this, and the remainder is unexplained. Present in this sample are roughly 190,000 clones, approximately 89% of which were seen just once. The ten largest clones represent around 8% of the sample. The sample taken for sequencing was peripheral blood. The receptors stem from a woman aged 60-75 years with acute or convalescent COVID-19.

The chain uses TRBV10-1 and TRBJ2-1; 13 bases match TRBD2. V was clipped by 2 bases and J by 8 bases; unmatched bases: 12. The CDR3 extends over 18 amino acids. The germline V gene encodes CDR1 WNHNN and CDR2 SYGVQD (reference sequence). The CDR3 DNA is TGCGCCAGCAGTGAGAATCAACTAGCGGGAGGGTTAAGGTATGAGCAGTTCTTC. Amino acid sequence: CASSENQLAGGLRYEQFF.

J is TRBJ2-1 and V is TRBV2, with D perhaps matching TRBD2 (8 bases). V shed 2 bases and J shed 6 bases, with 17 bases lying between them. Looked up from germline, CDR1 is SNHLY and CDR2 is FYNNEI. The CDR3 extends over 16 amino acids. In nucleotides, the CDR3 is TGTGCCAGCAGTGAAAGGCCCGGGAGGGGGCCCAATGAGCAGTTCTTC. This translates into CASSERPGRGPNEQFF.

This clone has just one count. The genes are TRBV24-1 and TRBJ2-3; D is unclear. The CDR3 extends over 13 amino acids. V lost 4 bases and J 6 bases, leaving 10 bases between the germline ends. The germline V gene encodes CDR1 KGHDR and CDR2 SFDVKD. CDR3 bases: TGTGCCACCAGTGAAACTACTCTCGATACGCAGTATTTT. Translated, it gives CATSETTLDTQYF.

This clone has just a few counts. V and J are TRBV18 and TRBJ2-5, with 9 positions matching TRBD2. This CDR3 has 15 residues. The trim removed 3 bases at V and 4 bases at J, leaving 6 bases unmatched. CDR1 KGHSH and CDR2 LQKENI come from the germline V gene. The CDR3 spells CASSPEREARETQYF. CDR3 coding DNA: TGTGCCAGCTCACCGGAGCGGGAGGCTCGAGAGACCCAGTACTTC.

The chain joins TRBV19 to TRBJ2-1, with 9 bases matching TRBD2. The CDR3 has 16 residues. V gave up 3 bases and J gave up 2 bases; unmatched junction bases: 5. CDR1 and CDR2 (germline): LNHDA, SQIVND (reference sequence). The CDR3 DNA sequence: TGTGCCAGTAGTATCGCTAGCGGGACGCCCTACAATGAGCAGTTCTTC. This codes for CASSIASGTPYNEQFF.

This chain links TRBV19 with TRBJ2-1, with 9 bases matching TRBD2. The germline V gene encodes CDR1 LNHDA and CDR2 SQIVND (reference sequence). The ends lost 3 bases at V and 8 bases at J; junction bases unmatched: 5. The CDR3 spans 14 residues. DNA of the CDR3: TGTGCCAGTAGTATTCAAGCGGGAGGCTATGAGCAGTTCTTC. It codes for CASSIQAGGYEQFF.